Listed below are T cell receptor beta chains from one sample, sequenced in a study of T cells in Graves' hyperthyroidism and ophthalmopathy. MiXCR, run by TCRdb on the multiplex PCR reads, gives a single entry per CDR3 protein. The repertoire has about 59,000 distinct CDR3 sequences, approximately 53% of them found once; the top ten carry approximately 3.6%. Sequenced material: blood. These receptors all stem from a woman in her sixties with Graves' ophthalmopathy. Each CDR3 is given without its conserved first and last residue. Fields, in order: CDR3 protein, V gene.

CDR3aa: VSSGGQHNSPLH
v_gene: TRBV10-2

CDR3aa: ASTAGHNTEAF
v_gene: TRBV6-6

CDR3aa: ASSERASRNQH
v_gene: TRBV6-1

CDR3aa: ASSSWTVGNTEAF
v_gene: TRBV11-2

CDR3aa: ASSLNWDRAEQF
v_gene: TRBV5-1

CDR3aa: ASTETGNGYT
v_gene: TRBV11-2

CDR3aa: SANPPAGLYNEQY
v_gene: TRBV20-1

CDR3aa: ASSHTGTSGSHEQY
v_gene: TRBV6-4

CDR3aa: ASSVGQGLYEQY
v_gene: TRBV9

CDR3aa: ASSLVDTAYEQY
v_gene: TRBV5-1

CDR3aa: ASSERSTYEQY
v_gene: TRBV2

CDR3aa: ASSHSGGGDEQY
v_gene: TRBV3-1

CDR3aa: SAKETQY
v_gene: TRBV20-1

CDR3aa: ASSQAGDSFYTGELF
v_gene: TRBV14

CDR3aa: ASSLAGDTDTQY
v_gene: TRBV12-3/TRBV12-4

CDR3aa: ASSLVANYGYT
v_gene: TRBV12-3/TRBV12-4

CDR3aa: ASSQKTGDRGVFAQY
v_gene: TRBV14

CDR3aa: ASSIVLAESYEQY
v_gene: TRBV19

CDR3aa: ASSLQGWGSGNTIY
v_gene: TRBV5-4

CDR3aa: AISESLAGYNEQF
v_gene: TRBV10-3